This is a list of T cell receptor beta chains from one sample in a study of cytomegalovirus exposure and HLA in healthy donors. Sequencing used immunoSEQ multiplex PCR; TCRdb keeps in-frame clones, though not all of them. The data contain 180,000 or so clones, roughly 60% of them singletons. Sequencing used PBMCs. The receptors derive from a man between 40 and 49 years old in good health and CMV-seronegative. Both conserved end residues are part of each CDR3. D genes are given only for firm matches. Not every row has a clone size; where given, it reads once, few, many or a size class.

TRBV2	.	few	TRBJ1-1	CASSARVNTEAFF	TGTGCCAGCAGTGCGCGAGTGAACACTGAAGCTTTCTTT
TRBV6-4	TRBD1	.	TRBJ2-3	CASSDQGAGDTQYF	TGTGCCAGCAGTGACCAGGGGGCCGGGGATACGCAGTATTTT
TRBV4-2	.	.	TRBJ1-2	CASSQDRTGFYGYTF	TGTGCCAGCAGCCAAGACCGGACGGGATTCTATGGCTACACCTTC
TRBV7-7	TRBD2	.	TRBJ2-5	CASSLRGEGGETQYF	TGTGCCAGCAGCTTACGAGGGGAGGGCGGGGAGACCCAGTACTTC
TRBV5-1	TRBD1	.	TRBJ1-4	CASSARGQGGEKLFF	TGCGCCAGCAGCGCCCGTGGACAGGGTGGAGAAAAACTGTTTTTT
TRBV28	.	.	TRBJ1-6	CASSPLNVRPNSPLHF	TGTGCCAGCAGTCCGCTCAATGTGAGGCCTAATTCACCCCTCCACTTT
TRBV6-5	TRBD1	.	TRBJ2-7	CASSYADRVGYEQYF	TGTGCCAGCAGTTACGCGGACAGGGTTGGCTACGAGCAGTACTTC
TRBV30	TRBD2	.	TRBJ2-3	CAWSRSGSLGDTQYF	TGTGCCTGGAGTCGGAGCGGGAGTCTAGGAGATACGCAGTATTTT
TRBV29-1	TRBD1	few	TRBJ1-2	CSVGTGGNYGYTF	TGCAGCGTTGGGACAGGGGGGAACTATGGCTACACCTTC
TRBV6-1	TRBD1	.	TRBJ2-5	CASTPGTGSETQYF	TGTGCCAGCACCCCTGGGACAGGGTCGGAGACCCAGTACTTC
TRBV19	TRBD1	few	TRBJ1-5	CASRPDRGDRQPQHF	TGTGCCAGTAGACCGGACAGGGGCGACCGGCAGCCCCAGCATTTT
TRBV19	.	once	TRBJ1-5	CATSRGMGQPQHF	TGTGCTACAAGTAGGGGGATGGGACAGCCCCAGCATTTT
TRBV7-9	TRBD1	.	TRBJ2-5	CASSPLSVTGRRETQYF	TGTGCCAGCAGCCCCCTGTCGGTGACAGGGCGAAGGGAGACCCAGTACTTC
TRBV5-1	TRBD1	few	TRBJ2-2	CASSLGTGGVTGELFF	TGCGCCAGCAGCCTCGGGACAGGGGGGGTCACCGGGGAGCTGTTTTTT
TRBV5-1	.	.	TRBJ1-5	CASSTTGVNQPQHF	TGCGCCAGCAGCACGACAGGAGTCAATCAGCCCCAGCATTTT
TRBV7-9	.	.	TRBJ1-6	CASSLGRDSGGSPLHF	TGTGCCAGCAGCTTAGGGAGGGACTCGGGCGGTTCACCCCTCCACTTT
TRBV21-1	.	.	TRBJ1-2	CASRIHPSSFNYGYTF	TGTGCCAGCAGGATCCACCCTTCGAGCTTTAACTATGGCTACACCTTC
TRBV18	TRBD1	.	TRBJ1-1	CASSPDTTGAVAFF	TGTGCCAGCTCACCGGACACCACAGGGGCGGTGGCTTTCTTT
TRBV6-5	.	.	TRBJ2-3	CASSYSGTDTQYF	TGTGCCAGCAGTTACTCCGGGACAGATACGCAGTATTTT
TRBV7-2	.	.	TRBJ1-2	CASSLGSGDYGYTF	TGTGCCAGCAGCTTAGGGTCAGGGGACTATGGCTACACCTTC
TRBV5-5	.	.	TRBJ1-5	CASSLWSTGQPQHF	TGTGCCAGCAGCTTATGGAGCACCGGTCAGCCCCAGCATTTT
TRBV6-5	.	once	TRBJ2-1	CASRLARHNEQFF	TGTGCCAGCAGGTTAGCCCGGCACAATGAGCAGTTCTTC
TRBV4-2	.	once	TRBJ2-7	CASSRELAYEQYF	TGTGCCAGCAGCCGCGAGCTCGCCTACGAGCAGTACTTC
TRBV4-2	.	.	TRBJ1-1	CASSQEYVRVSNTEAFF	TGTGCCAGCAGCCAAGAGTATGTCAGGGTCTCGAACACTGAAGCTTTCTTT
TRBV7-9	TRBD2	.	TRBJ2-1	CASSQTSGDYNEQFF	TGTGCCAGCAGTCAGACTAGCGGAGACTACAATGAGCAGTTCTTC
TRBV11-3	TRBD1	.	TRBJ2-3	CASSLGQGARKADTQYF	TGTGCCAGCAGCTTAGGACAGGGGGCGAGGAAGGCAGATACGCAGTATTTT
TRBV2	TRBD1	.	TRBJ1-5	CASSTQGANQPQHF	TGTGCCAGCAGTACACAGGGGGCCAATCAGCCCCAGCATTTT
TRBV7-2	.	.	TRBJ1-5	CASSLLGDRQPQHF	TGTGCCAGCAGCTTACTCGGAGATAGACAGCCCCAGCATTTT
TRBV4-1	.	few	TRBJ2-7	CASSPPGRAAYEQYF	TGCGCCAGCAGCCCCCCAGGTCGCGCCGCCTACGAGCAGTACTTC
TRBV7-2	.	.	TRBJ2-2	CASSLVRSALLEIGELFF	TGTGCCAGCAGCTTAGTTCGGTCCGCCTTACTCGAGATCGGGGAGCTGTTTTTT
TRBV29-1	.	.	TRBJ2-5	CSVSGGTALQETQYF	TGCAGTGTTTCGGGCGGGACAGCCCTCCAAGAGACCCAGTACTTC
TRBV6-5	.	.	TRBJ2-2	CASSVRTGELFF	TGTGCCAGCAGTGTGAGGACCGGGGAGCTGTTTTTT
TRBV7-2	TRBD1	.	TRBJ2-5	CASSLGTTGGGGTQYF	TGTGCCAGCAGCTTAGGCACCACAGGGGGAGGCGGGACCCAGTACTTC
TRBV6-6	TRBD1	.	TRBJ1-3	CASTTPGQWNTIYF	TGTGCCAGCACCACCCCGGGACAGTGGAACACCATATATTTT